Listed here are 6 T cell receptor beta chains from one sample, sequenced in a study of breast tumors, draining lymph nodes, adjacent tissues. TCRdb passed the multiplex PCR reads through MiXCR, listing each CDR3 protein once. There are under 350,000 distinct CDR3 sequences in the sample; around 30% occur only once, and 1.1% lies in the top ten. The lymph nodes were axillary draining lymph nodes from breast cancer patients. The specimen sequenced was axillary lymph node tissue. The origin of the receptors is a female donor with breast cancer. Some clones in this sample may be carry-over from other donors' samples.

Notes on this clonotype: The germline gene is not matched at one end of the junction; a read error may be the cause. For the CDR3, the DNA is TGCAGTGCCCAAGACTCTAACATTTACACTGAGCAGTTCTTC. It encodes CSAQDSNIYTEQFF. This chain uses TRBV20-1 with TRBJ2-1; D not certain. Germline CDR1 is DFQATT and CDR2 is SNEGSKA (reference sequence). The CDR3 length is 14 residues.

This clonotype was observed at least ten times. The chain joins TRBV2 to TRBJ1-3; D uncertain. The length of the CDR3 is 15 residues. V was trimmed by 7 bases and J by 0 bases, leaving 13 bases between them. Germline V CDR1 and CDR2: SNHLY, FYNNEI. CDR3 sequence reads: CASNPALSSGNTIYF. The CDR3, as DNA: TGTGCCAGCAATCCGGCTTTGAGCTCTGGAAACACCATATATTTT.

This clonotype was picked up a small number of times. The CDR3 DNA sequence: TGTGCCAGCTCACCGGCTAGGACAGGGAACGAGCAGTACTTC. This sequence encodes CASSPARTGNEQYF. The rearrangement links TRBV18 to TRBJ2-7; TRBD1 agrees at 8 bases. This CDR3 comprises 14 residues. The J segment lost 5 bases and the V segment lost 3 bases, leaving 6 bases of the junction unmatched. Germline V gives CDR1 KGHSH, CDR2 LQKENI. The variable domain in full, completed from reference TRBV18 and TRBJ2-7, reads NAGVMQNPRHLVRRRGQEARLRCSPMKGHSHVYWYRQLPEEGLKFMVYLQKENIIDESGMPKERFSAEFPKEGPSILRIQQVVRGDSAAYFCASSPARTGNEQYFGPGTRLTVT.

As concerns this clonotype: Given a much more abundant clone one base away, this may be a read error. The V and J genes are TRBV11-2 and TRBJ2-5; D is uncertain. Germline loops: CDR1 SGHAT, CDR2 FQNNGV. The CDR3 has 14 residues. CDR3 DNA sequence: TGTGCCAGCAGCCTTAGGCCTGACCAAGAGACCCGGTACTTC. Residues: CASSLRPDQETRYF.

In its sample, this clonotype was seen many times. The V gene is TRBV19, the J gene TRBJ1-4; the match to TRBD1 covers 7 bases. The CDR3 consists of 15 residues. J lost 2 bases, V lost 5 bases, and 5 bases had no gene match. Germline CDR1 and CDR2: LNHDA and SQIVND (reference sequence). The CDR3, as DNA: TGTGCCAGTAGTGCCGACAGGGTGACTAATGAAAAACTGTTTTTT. It specifies CASSADRVTNEKLFF.

Note on this clonotype: This may be a read error: a much more frequent sequence differs by one nucleotide. The J gene is TRBJ1-4, the V gene TRBV11-3; TRBD1 agrees at 7 bases. The CDR3 sequence is 16 residues long. Germline trimming cut 2 bases from V and 4 bases from J; bases unmatched to any gene: 7. Germline V gene lookup returns CDR1 SGHNT and CDR2 YENEEA. CDR3 loop: CASSLSRGARNEKLFF. In DNA, the CDR3 is TGTGCCAGCAGCTTATCCAGGGGGGCACGTAATGAAAAACTGTTTTTT. Complete variable domain (other parts from reference TRBV11-3 and TRBJ1-4): EAGVVQSPRYKIIEKKQPVAFWCNPISGHNTLYWYLQNLGQGPELLIRYENEEAVDDSQLPKDRFSAERLKGVDSTLKIQPAELGDSAVYLCASSLSRGARNEKLFFGSGTQLSVL.